Below are 3 T cell receptor beta chains sequenced from a single sample in a study of Tregs in tolerant kidney transplant recipients. The table came from immunoSEQ multiplex PCR; TCRdb's copy has only in-frame clones and leaves some out. The sample shows some 65,000 clones, over 80% of them seen only once. Specimen: CD4+ T cells from blood. Receptor source: a human donor in good health.

The rearrangement joins TRBV19 to TRBJ2-1; 11 bases fit TRBD2. CDR3 size: 16 residues. Looked up from germline, CDR1 is LNHDA and CDR2 is SQIVND (reference sequence). The ends lost 5 bases at V and 9 bases at J; junction bases unmatched: 12. The CDR3 DNA reads as TGTGCCAGTAGTCCCTTAGCGGGAGGGGTTGGGATTGAGCAGTTCTTC. Protein sequence: CASSPLAGGVGIEQFF. The variable domain in full, with the rest retrieved from reference TRBV19 and TRBJ2-1, is DGGITQSPKYLFRKEGQNVTLSCEQNLNHDAMYWYRQDPGQGLRLIYYSQIVNDFQKGDIAEGYSVSREKKESFPLTVTSAQKNPTAFYLCASSPLAGGVGIEQFFGPGTRLTVL.

There are a few counts of this clone. This chain uses TRBV2 with TRBJ2-6; D gene uncertain. The V end lost 10 bases, the J end lost 4 bases, and 14 bases lay between the germline ends. The CDR3 spans 14 residues. Germline assignment: CDR1 SNHLY and CDR2 FYNNEI. The CDR3 loop is CATSQESGANVLTF. The DNA of the CDR3 is TGTGCCACCTCCCAAGAGAGCGGGGCCAACGTCCTGACTTTC.

This clone has a handful of counts. J is TRBJ1-3 and V is TRBV28; a weak D match, TRBD1 (6 bases). The V end was cut by 9 bases, the J end by 0 bases, with 18 bases between. There are 16 residues in the CDR3. From germline, CDR1 is MDHEN and CDR2 SYDVKM. In DNA form, the CDR3 reads TGTGCCAGTTTCTGGGGACATCCTAACTCTGGAAACACCATATATTTT. Translated, it gives CASFWGHPNSGNTIYF.